This T cell receptor (beta chain) was captured in a study of cytomegalovirus exposure and HLA in healthy donors. The study ran its PCR with 60 Vbeta and 13 Jbeta primers. Assay used: immunoSEQ multiplex PCR; TCRdb lists only in-frame clones, some missing. The sample contains 55,000 to 65,000 clones, around four fifths of which appear only once. V lost 4 bases and J lost 8, with 16 bases in between. Germline lookup yields CDR1 SGHDT and CDR2 YYEEEE. CDR3 size: 15 residues. Study outcomes and limitations: Most TCR sequences were uncommon, yet certain public TCRs appeared in many donors. In a later analysis, a genetic analysis reported fewer productive-TCR N-insertions in an Asian-associated ancestry cluster than the cohort average. TCR association rates varied by HLA locus in a later analysis, with DRB1 highest and HLA-C lowest.

Points on this clone: Its antigen is still unknown.

The sequencing sample was made of PBMCs. The sequence was obtained from a woman under 40 in good health and CMV-seronegative. The V gene is TRBV5-6, the J gene TRBJ1-6; the D gene is possibly TRBD1 (6 bases). CDR3 in amino acids: CASSPGTTAHSPLHF. CDR3 DNA: TGTGCCAGCAGCCCGGGGACAACGGCCCATTCACCCCTCCACTTT.